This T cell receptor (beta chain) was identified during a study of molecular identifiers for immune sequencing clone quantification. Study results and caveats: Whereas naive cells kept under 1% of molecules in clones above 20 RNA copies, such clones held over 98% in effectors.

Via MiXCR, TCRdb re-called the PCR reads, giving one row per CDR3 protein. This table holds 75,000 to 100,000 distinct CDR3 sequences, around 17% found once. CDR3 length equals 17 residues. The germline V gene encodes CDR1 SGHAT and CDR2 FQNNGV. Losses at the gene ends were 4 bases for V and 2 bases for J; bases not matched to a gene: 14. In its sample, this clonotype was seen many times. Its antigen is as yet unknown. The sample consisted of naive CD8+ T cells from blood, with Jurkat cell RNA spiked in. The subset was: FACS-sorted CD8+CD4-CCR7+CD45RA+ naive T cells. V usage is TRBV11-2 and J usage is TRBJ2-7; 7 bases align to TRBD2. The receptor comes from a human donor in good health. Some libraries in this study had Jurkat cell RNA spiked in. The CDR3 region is CASSSTAGEGKAYEQYF. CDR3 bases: TGTGCCAGCAGCTCAACAGCCGGGGAGGGTAAGGCCTACGAGCAGTACTTC.